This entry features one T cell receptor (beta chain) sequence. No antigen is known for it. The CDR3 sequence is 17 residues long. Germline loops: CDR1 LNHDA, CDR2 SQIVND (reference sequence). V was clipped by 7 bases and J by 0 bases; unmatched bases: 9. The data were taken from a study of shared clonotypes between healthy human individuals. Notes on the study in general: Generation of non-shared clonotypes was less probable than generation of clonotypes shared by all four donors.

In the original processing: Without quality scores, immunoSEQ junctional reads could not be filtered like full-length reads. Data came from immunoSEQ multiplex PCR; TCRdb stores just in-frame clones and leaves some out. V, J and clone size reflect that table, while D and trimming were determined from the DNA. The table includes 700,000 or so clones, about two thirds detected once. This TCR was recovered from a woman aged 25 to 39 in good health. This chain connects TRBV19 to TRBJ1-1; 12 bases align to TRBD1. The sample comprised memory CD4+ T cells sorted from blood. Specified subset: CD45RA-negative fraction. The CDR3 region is CASTKGTGGRMNTEAFF. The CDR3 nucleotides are TGTGCCAGTACGAAAGGGACAGGGGGCAGGATGAACACTGAAGCTTTCTTT. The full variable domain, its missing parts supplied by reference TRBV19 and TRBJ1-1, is DGGITQSPKYLFRKEGQNVTLSCEQNLNHDAMYWYRQDPGQGLRLIYYSQIVNDFQKGDIAEGYSVSREKKESFPLTVTSAQKNPTAFYLCASTKGTGGRMNTEAFFGQGTRLTVV.